These 30 T cell receptor beta chains were all obtained from the same sample, sequenced in a study of T-cell reconstitution after alpha-beta-depleted transplantation in children. Preparing the TCRbeta library involved the use of unique molecular identifiers. TCRdb independently ran MiXCR on the PCR reads; one entry per CDR3 protein. The table shows hundreds of thousands of distinct CDR3 sequences, with about an eighth occurring only once. The sequences come from PBMCs, collected before TCRalphabeta/CD19-depleted stem cell transplant. The source is a girl aged 2-10 years with congenital amegakaryocytic thrombocytopenia, due to receive a stem cell transplant.

This clonotype was seen many times. The genes are TRBV12-3 or TRBV12-4 and TRBJ1-6; the D is unclear. V lost 0 bases and J lost 9, with 6 bases in between. The CDR3 sequence is 13 residues long. The CDR3 DNA reads as TGTGCCAGCAGTTTAGCGGGTACTTCACCCCTCCACTTT. Translated: CASSLAGTSPLHF.

The rearrangement uses TRBV3-1 and TRBJ2-1; D may be TRBD1 or TRBD2 (6 bases each). The CDR3 has 18 amino acids. V was cut by 11 bases and J by 6 bases, with 32 bases left in between. In germline, CDR1 is LGHDT, CDR2 YNNKEL (reference sequence). The CDR3 nucleotides read TGTGCCTGCTGCCGAAGGGGGGATTACCAACGCCCTTTCAATGAGCAGTTCTTC. Protein sequence: CACCRRGDYQRPFNEQFF.

A word on this clonotype: Given a much more abundant clone one base away, this may be a read error. This chain's CDR3 is CASSVGPGGANTISF. The CDR3 DNA reads as TGTGCCAGCAGCGTAGGCCCGGGAGGAGCAAACACCATATCTTTT. V and J are TRBV9 and TRBJ1-3, with no clear D. The V gene's germline CDR1 is SGDLS and CDR2 YYNGEE. The CDR3 loop spans 15 amino acids.

This clonotype came up many times. This chain connects TRBV29-1 to TRBJ2-5, with D possibly matching TRBD2 (6 bases). The CDR3 is 17 residues long. V was shortened by 0 bases and J by 0 bases, with 17 bases between the two germline ends. Germline V gene sequence: CDR1 SQVTM, CDR2 ANQGSEA. CDR3 DNA: TGCAGCGTTGAAGATGGGGGGTTGGGACCAAACCAAGAGACCCAGTACTTC. Protein sequence: CSVEDGGLGPNQETQYF.

The chain recombines TRBV7-2 with TRBJ2-3; 9 bases match TRBD2. The CDR3 spans 19 residues. The germline gives CDR1 SGHTA, CDR2 FQGNSA. J gave up 4 bases and V 0 bases, and 14 bases lay outside the gene matches. The CDR3 loop is CASSLALWREGLTADTQYF. CDR3 in DNA: TGTGCCAGCAGCTTAGCGCTGTGGCGGGAGGGCCTTACAGCAGATACGCAGTATTTT. Based on the CDR3 plus reference TRBV7-2 and TRBJ2-3, the full variable domain is GAGVSQSPSNKVTEKGKDVELRCDPISGHTALYWYRQSLGQGLEFLIYFQGNSAPDKSGLPSDRFSAERTGGSVSTLTIQRTQQEDSAVYLCASSLALWREGLTADTQYFGPGTRLTVL.

This clonotype was recorded a few times. The chain recombines TRBV20-1 with TRBJ2-1; D unresolved. Trimming cost V 0 bases and J 8 bases, with 8 bases left between them. In germline, CDR1 is DFQATT, CDR2 SNEGSKA (reference sequence). This CDR3 region has 12 residues. CDR3 DNA sequence: TGCAGTGCTAGAGACAGTCTGGATGAGCAGTTCTTC. Translation: CSARDSLDEQFF.

This clonotype was detected a few times. CDR3 region: CASSSGTGTAETQYF. The CDR3 nucleotides are TGCGCCAGCAGCTCGGGGACAGGGACTGCAGAGACCCAGTACTTC. This sequence joins TRBV5-1 and TRBJ2-5; TRBD1 agrees at 9 bases. The CDR3 runs 15 residues. The V and J ends lost 3 bases and 4 bases, in that order; junction bases with no gene match: 7. Germline V lookup: CDR1 SGHRS, CDR2 YFSETQ. Complete variable domain (other parts from reference TRBV5-1 and TRBJ2-5): KAGVTQTPRYLIKTRGQQVTLSCSPISGHRSVSWYQQTPGQGLQFLFEYFSETQRNKGNFPGRFSGRQFSNSRSEMNVSTLELGDSALYLCASSSGTGTAETQYFGPGTRLLVL.

This clonotype turned up a few times. The chain is built from TRBV29-1 and TRBJ2-5, with 11 bases lining up with TRBD2. Germline V gene sequence: CDR1 SQVTM, CDR2 ANQGSEA. The CDR3 is 11 residues long. Unmatched junction bases numbered 3, after V lost 8 bases and J lost 7 bases. The CDR3 is CSLLAGGTQYF. The CDR3 DNA sequence: TGCAGCCTTCTAGCGGGAGGGACCCAGTACTTC.

In this sample, this clonotype turned up many times. The gene calls are TRBV5-1 and TRBJ1-6; tentative D call: TRBD1 (6 bases). This CDR3 has 16 amino acids. Germline V gene sequence: CDR1 SGHRS, CDR2 YFSETQ. Trimming cost V 5 bases and J 10 bases, with 22 bases left between them. The CDR3 spells CASRRADRPLESPLHF. Here the CDR3 DNA reads TGCGCCAGCAGGAGGGCGGACAGACCACTGGAGTCACCCCTCCACTTT. The variable domain in full, completed from reference TRBV5-1 and TRBJ1-6, reads KAGVTQTPRYLIKTRGQQVTLSCSPISGHRSVSWYQQTPGQGLQFLFEYFSETQRNKGNFPGRFSGRQFSNSRSEMNVSTLELGDSALYLCASRRADRPLESPLHFGNGTRLTVT.

The rearrangement uses TRBV9 and TRBJ2-7; D is unresolved. Trimming pared 0 bases from V and 0 bases from J, leaving 10 bases between. The CDR3 totals 15 residues. Germline V gene lookup returns CDR1 SGDLS and CDR2 YYNGEE. CDR3 nucleotides: TGTGCCAGCAGCGTAGTTGGAGAATTCTCCTACGAGCAGTACTTC. Its translation: CASSVVGEFSYEQYF.

The chain combines TRBV5-1 with TRBJ2-3; unclear D gene. CDR3 length: 13 residues. Germline CDR1 reads SGHRS; CDR2 reads YFSETQ. Between the trimmed V and J ends, which lost 5 bases and 0 bases, there was a span of 7 bases. This CDR3 reads CASRSTSTDTQYF. The CDR3 DNA follows: TGCGCCAGCAGAAGTACTAGCACAGATACGCAGTATTTT.

This clonotype appeared a few times. The chain combines TRBV20-1 with TRBJ2-3; 7 positions match TRBD2. Germline CDR1 reads DFQATT; CDR2 reads SNEGSKA (reference sequence). J lost 3 bases, V lost 5 bases, and 5 bases had no gene match. The CDR3 length is 13 residues. The CDR3 protein is CSAHLGGTDTQYF. For the CDR3, the DNA is TGCAGTGCTCACCTGGGGGGGACAGATACGCAGTATTTT.

The rearrangement uses TRBV5-1 and TRBJ2-3; D uncertain. Trimming pared 5 bases from V and 4 bases from J, leaving 17 bases between. The CDR3 runs to 15 residues. The germline CDR1 and CDR2 sequences are SGHRS and YFSETQ. CDR3 DNA: TGCGCCAGCAGGAGGTCTTTGGTTTCCCCAGATACGCAGTATTTT. Translating gives CASRRSLVSPDTQYF.

This clonotype was seen many times. The chain carries TRBV29-1 and TRBJ2-1; D gene uncertain. The CDR3 covers 14 residues. Trimming removed 4 bases from V and 5 bases from J, with 15 bases in between. Germline-derived CDR1 and CDR2 are SQVTM and ANQGSEA. This CDR3 reads CSVVTAAPDNEQFF. The CDR3 DNA is TGCAGCGTTGTGACTGCGGCGCCGGACAATGAGCAGTTCTTC.

The chain uses TRBV5-4 and TRBJ2-3, with 9 bases fitting TRBD2. CDR1 is SGHNT and CDR2 is YYREEE in the germline V gene (reference sequence). Trimming at V came to 0 bases and at J to 4 bases, leaving 9 bases not matched to a gene. The CDR3 sequence is 17 residues long. CDR3 amino acids: CASSLVFQREAPDTQYF. The DNA of the CDR3 is TGTGCCAGCAGCTTGGTGTTCCAGCGGGAGGCCCCAGATACGCAGTATTTT.

In this sample, this clonotype turned up a few times. This chain uses TRBV5-1 with TRBJ2-2; 10 nucleotides agree with TRBD2. The CDR3 consists of 19 residues. J lost 4 bases, V lost 1 base, and 13 bases had no gene match. CDR1 SGHRS and CDR2 YFSETQ come from the germline V gene. The DNA of the CDR3 is TGCGCCAGCAGCTTGATCTCTAGCGGGGGACTGTCCCGCACCGGGGAGCTGTTTTTT. Its protein is CASSLISSGGLSRTGELFF.

This clonotype was seen at least ten times. V and J are TRBV10-3 and TRBJ2-1; D is unresolved. Germline V gene lookup returns CDR1 ENHRY and CDR2 SYGVKD. CDR3 length equals 13 residues. V lost 3 bases and J lost 6, with 9 bases in between. DNA for the CDR3: TGTGCCATCAGTGACCCCTTCCCCAATGAGCAGTTCTTC. It codes for CAISDPFPNEQFF.

This clonotype was counted many times. This chain uses TRBV12-3 or TRBV12-4 with TRBJ2-7; 9 bases are a match to TRBD2. This CDR3 has 14 amino acids. J gave up 3 bases and V 3 bases, and 3 bases lay outside the gene matches. CDR3 DNA: TGTGCCAGCAGTTTTGGGCGGGAGGGCTACGAGCAGTACTTC. This translates into CASSFGREGYEQYF.

This clonotype was observed a handful of times. The V call is TRBV5-5, the J call TRBJ2-1; 11 bases are shared with TRBD2. CDR1 and CDR2 from the germline V gene are SGHKS and YYEKEE (reference sequence). Trimming removed 4 bases from V and 9 bases from J; junction bases left unmatched: 9. This CDR3 has 15 residues. CDR3 residues: CASSTLAGGPLEQFF. CDR3 DNA sequence: TGTGCCAGCAGCACATTAGCGGGAGGGCCCCTTGAGCAGTTCTTC.

This clonotype was recorded many times. This chain joins TRBV12-3 or TRBV12-4 and TRBJ2-1, with D perhaps TRBD2 (5 bases). The CDR3 spans 16 residues. The V and J ends lost 5 bases and 1 base respectively, with 15 bases between them. The CDR3, as DNA: TGTGCCAGCAGTCCCACAGAGAGGGCGTCCTACAATGAGCAGTTCTTC. Its translation: CASSPTERASYNEQFF.

This chain links TRBV6-1 with TRBJ2-2; no firm D call. Germline V gene data show CDR1 as MNHNS and CDR2 as SASEGT. The CDR3 length is 14 residues. Trimming took off 6 bases at V and 4 bases at J, with 12 bases between the two ends. For the CDR3, the DNA is TGTGCCAGCAGGGAAACTACCATCACCGGGGAGCTGTTTTTT. Amino acid sequence: CASRETTITGELFF.

J is TRBJ1-3 and V is TRBV11-2; D is perhaps TRBD1 (5 bases). Germline assignment: CDR1 SGHAT and CDR2 FQNNGV. Trimming pared 1 base from V and 9 bases from J, leaving 13 bases between. CDR3 length equals 14 residues. CDR3 protein: CASSLAHRQGTIYF. The CDR3 DNA is TGTGCCAGCAGCTTAGCCCACAGGCAAGGCACCATATATTTT.

This clonotype was seen many times. The chain combines TRBV20-1 with TRBJ2-1; tentatively, D is TRBD1 or TRBD2 (5 bases each). The CDR3 runs to 13 residues. Germline CDR1 DFQATT, CDR2 SNEGSKA (reference sequence). V lost 5 bases and J lost 9, with 17 bases in between. Here the CDR3 reads CSARREQRGEQFF. DNA of the CDR3: TGCAGTGCTCGCCGGGAACAAAGGGGTGAGCAGTTCTTC.

The sample holds many counts of this clonotype. The chain combines TRBV7-8 with TRBJ2-3, with a possible D match to TRBD2 (6 bases). This CDR3 region has 17 residues. Trimming left V 6 bases short and J 4 bases short, with 23 bases between. Germline lookup yields CDR1 SGHVS and CDR2 FQNEAQ. The CDR3 coding sequence is TGTGCCAGCAGACTACATCCTATTCGACTAGGAGCAGATACGCAGTATTTT. Its protein product is CASRLHPIRLGADTQYF.

The chain links TRBV29-1 to TRBJ1-1, with D maybe TRBD1 (5 bases). The CDR3 has 16 residues. Germline V lookup: CDR1 SQVTM, CDR2 ANQGSEA. With 6 bases removed from V and 0 bases from J, the gap between germline ends came to 20 bases. CDR3 protein: CSVPGHGAVMNTEAFF. Written as DNA, the CDR3 is TGCAGCGTCCCCGGTCACGGGGCGGTCATGAACACTGAAGCTTTCTTT.

This clonotype has ten or more counts. V usage is TRBV7-9 and J usage is TRBJ1-4; maybe TRBD1 (5 bases). V lost 5 bases to trimming and J lost 8 bases, with 18 bases between them. The germline gives CDR1 SEHNR, CDR2 FQNEAQ (reference sequence). The CDR3 sequence is 15 residues long. CDR3 loop: CASSQAGHIDEKLFF. The CDR3 DNA follows: TGTGCCAGCAGCCAGGCAGGACACATAGACGAAAAACTGTTTTTT.

This clonotype appeared a few times. This chain links TRBV7-2 with TRBJ2-1; D might be TRBD1 (5 bases). The CDR3 runs to 15 residues. Germline V lookup: CDR1 SGHTA, CDR2 FQGNSA. Trimming removed 1 base from V and 7 bases from J, with 14 bases in between. The CDR3 DNA reads as TGTGCCAGCAGCTTAGTCGTGGGGCCCGGGAATGAGCAGTTCTTC. This translates into CASSLVVGPGNEQFF.

This clonotype was seen ten or more times. The genes are TRBV6-1 and TRBJ2-1; TRBD2 is a possible D gene (5 bases). The CDR3 has 13 residues. Looked up from germline, CDR1 is MNHNS and CDR2 is SASEGT. Trimming pared 9 bases from V and 10 bases from J, leaving 19 bases between. The CDR3 sequence: CASCPRLAREQFF. The CDR3 bases are TGTGCCAGTTGTCCCCGATTAGCGAGGGAGCAGTTCTTC.

This clonotype has more than one count but fewer than ten. The chain employs TRBV13 and TRBJ2-7, with 7 bases matching TRBD2. Germline CDR1 reads PRHDT; CDR2 reads FYEKMQ (reference sequence). CDR3 length: 15 residues. J gave up 6 bases and V 5 bases, and 13 bases lay outside the gene matches. In DNA, the CDR3 is TGTGCCAGCAGCGCAGCTAGCGGACTACGAAGCGAGCAGTACTTC. The encoded protein is CASSAASGLRSEQYF.

This clonotype appeared many times. The chain employs TRBV7-9 and TRBJ2-7; 7 nucleotides align to TRBD2. Germline V gene sequence: CDR1 SEHNR, CDR2 FQNEAQ (reference sequence). V was pared by 4 bases and J by 4 bases, with 4 bases of the junction left unmatched. The CDR3 contains 13 residues. CDR3 protein: CASSSSGKYEQYF. CDR3 bases: TGTGCCAGCAGCTCCAGCGGGAAGTACGAGCAGTACTTC.